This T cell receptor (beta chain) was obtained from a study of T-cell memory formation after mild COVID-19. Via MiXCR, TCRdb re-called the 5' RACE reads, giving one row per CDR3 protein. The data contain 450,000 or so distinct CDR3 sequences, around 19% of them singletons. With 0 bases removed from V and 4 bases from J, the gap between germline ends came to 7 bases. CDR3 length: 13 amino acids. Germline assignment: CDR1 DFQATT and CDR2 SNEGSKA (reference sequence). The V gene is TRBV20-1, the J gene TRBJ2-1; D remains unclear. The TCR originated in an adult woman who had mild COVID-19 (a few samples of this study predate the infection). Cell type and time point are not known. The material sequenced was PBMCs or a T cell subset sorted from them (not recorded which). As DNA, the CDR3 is TGCAGTGCTAGAGATCAAGTTTACAATGAGCAGTTCTTC. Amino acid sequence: CSARDQVYNEQFF.